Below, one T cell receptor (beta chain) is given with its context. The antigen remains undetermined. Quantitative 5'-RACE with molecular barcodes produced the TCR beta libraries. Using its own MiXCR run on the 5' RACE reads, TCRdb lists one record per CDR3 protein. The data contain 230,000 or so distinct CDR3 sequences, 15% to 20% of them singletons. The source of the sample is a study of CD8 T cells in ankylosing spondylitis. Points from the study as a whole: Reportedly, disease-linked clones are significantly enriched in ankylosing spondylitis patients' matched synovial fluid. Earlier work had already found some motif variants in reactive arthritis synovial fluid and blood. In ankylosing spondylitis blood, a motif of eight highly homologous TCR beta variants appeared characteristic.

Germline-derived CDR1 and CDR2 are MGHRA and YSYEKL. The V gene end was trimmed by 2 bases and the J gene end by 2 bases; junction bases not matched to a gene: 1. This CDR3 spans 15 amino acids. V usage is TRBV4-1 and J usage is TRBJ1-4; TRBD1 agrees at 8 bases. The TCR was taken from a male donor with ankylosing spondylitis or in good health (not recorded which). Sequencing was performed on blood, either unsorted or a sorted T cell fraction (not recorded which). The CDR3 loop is CASSQRQGTNEKLFF. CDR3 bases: TGCGCCAGCAGCCAACGACAGGGGACTAATGAAAAACTGTTTTTT.